One sample yielded the 19 T cell receptor beta chains listed below, sequenced in a study of blood T cell repertoires in COVID-19 (dated by TCRdb to about 2020). The library was generated by the immunoSEQ multiplex PCR assay. The table comes from immuneACCESS by way of TCRdb, which keeps in-frame sequences with V and J called. Part of the clones is missing from these tables; in studies checked, under half for an unresolved V gene and the rest for unknown reasons. The sample data list 120,000 to 150,000 clones, and 84% of these were observed just once. Around 8% of the sample lies in the top ten. The sequenced material came from peripheral blood. These receptors were taken from a human donor in a cohort sampled during active COVID-19.

The chain joins TRBV6-1 to TRBJ2-5; D remains unclear. There are 17 residues in the CDR3. Trimming left V 0 bases short and J 5 bases short, with 19 bases between. In germline, CDR1 is MNHNS, CDR2 SASEGT. DNA of the CDR3: TGTGCCAGCAGTGAAGCGCTTACTAATCTCAAGGCGGAGACCCAGTACTTC. Protein sequence: CASSEALTNLKAETQYF.

The chain employs TRBV7-2 and TRBJ2-2; 12 nucleotides match TRBD2. Germline V lookup: CDR1 SGHTA, CDR2 FQGNSA. V shed 7 bases, J shed 8 bases, and the junction held 11 bases outside the gene matches. The length of the CDR3 is 16 residues. The CDR3: CASNPLAGGVGGELFF. The CDR3 region has the DNA TGTGCCAGCAACCCACTAGCGGGGGGAGTCGGAGGGGAGCTGTTTTTT.

The chain employs TRBV19 and TRBJ2-7; perhaps TRBD1 as D (6 bases). The CDR3 loop spans 14 amino acids. Trimming took 4 bases from V and 5 from J, leaving 15 bases between them. The V gene's germline CDR1 is LNHDA and CDR2 SQIVND (reference sequence). CDR3 bases: TGTGCCAGTAGTAGGGAGACAGGTCTCAACGAGCAGTACTTC. Translated: CASSRETGLNEQYF.

In its sample, this clone was seen once. The CDR3 sequence: CASLRDRGLVFRTDTQYF. The DNA of the CDR3 is TGTGCCAGCCTGAGGGACAGGGGATTGGTTTTTCGCACAGATACGCAGTATTTT. This sequence joins TRBV2 and TRBJ2-3; the match to TRBD1 covers 10 bases. CDR3 length equals 18 residues. CDR1 is SNHLY, CDR2 FYNNEI, per germline. After removal of 8 bases from V and 1 base from J, the junction contained 15 bases not matched to a gene. The whole variable domain, remainder taken from reference TRBV2 and TRBJ2-3, is EPEVTQTPSHQVTQMGQEVILRCVPISNHLYFYWYRQILGQKVEFLVSFYNNEISEKSEIFDDQFSVERPDGSNFTLKIRSTKLEDSAMYFCASLRDRGLVFRTDTQYFGPGTRLTVL.

V usage is TRBV7-2 and J usage is TRBJ2-4; 9 bases are shared with TRBD1. Looked up from germline, CDR1 is SGHTA and CDR2 is FQGNSA. V shed 1 base and J 13 bases; nucleotides not matched to a gene: 2. The CDR3 contains 12 residues. The chain's CDR3 is CASSLEGTGQYF. The CDR3 DNA follows: TGTGCCAGCAGCTTAGAAGGGACAGGGCAGTACTTC.

The V call is TRBV5-1, the J call TRBJ2-2; 10 positions agree with TRBD2. Germline CDR1 SGHRS, CDR2 YFSETQ. This CDR3 is built from 15 residues. V shed 4 bases, J shed 2 bases, and the junction held 2 bases outside the gene matches. CDR3 nucleotide sequence: TGCGCCAGCAGCCTACTAGCGGGAAACACCGGGGAGCTGTTTTTT. Protein sequence: CASSLLAGNTGELFF.

The V and J genes are TRBV5-1 and TRBJ2-7; 8 nucleotides agree with TRBD2. The length of the CDR3 is 14 residues. CDR1 and CDR2 (germline): SGHRS, YFSETQ. V was clipped by 2 bases and J by 5 bases; unmatched bases: 6. The CDR3 region is CASSLAGVVHEQYF. CDR3 in DNA: TGCGCCAGCAGCTTAGCGGGGGTGGTCCACGAGCAGTACTTC.

The sample holds one count of this clone. This chain uses TRBV19 with TRBJ2-1, with 12 bases aligning to TRBD1. This CDR3 is built from 15 residues. Trimming took 2 bases from V and 6 from J; bases not matched to a gene: 2. The V gene's germline CDR1 is LNHDA and CDR2 SQIVND (reference sequence). The CDR3 DNA is TGTGCCAGTAGTATAACGGGACAGGGGGCCAATGAGCAGTTCTTC. It encodes CASSITGQGANEQFF.

In nucleotides, the CDR3 is TGTGCCAGCAGCCTCAGGACTGCTGGGGAGCAGTTCTTC. This sequence encodes CASSLRTAGEQFF. V and J are TRBV14 and TRBJ2-1, with D possibly being TRBD2 (5 bases). Deletions cut 4 bases from V and 10 bases from J, with 14 bases between. The germline V gene has CDR1 SGHDN and CDR2 FVKESK. The CDR3 loop spans 13 amino acids.

This CDR3 reads CASSLVRQGGTEAFF. The CDR3 region has the DNA TGTGCCAGCAGCTTGGTGCGACAGGGGGGGACTGAAGCTTTCTTT. J is TRBJ1-1 and V is TRBV5-4; 9 nucleotides agree with TRBD1. The V and J ends lost 0 bases and 5 bases, in that order; junction bases with no gene match: 5. The CDR3 has 15 amino acids. Germline values: CDR1 SGHNT, CDR2 YYREEE (reference sequence).

The chain joins TRBV2 to TRBJ2-1; perhaps TRBD2 as D (6 bases). Deletions cut 6 bases from V and 0 bases from J, with 12 bases between. Germline V gene sequence: CDR1 SNHLY, CDR2 FYNNEI. CDR3 length equals 15 residues. The DNA of the CDR3 is TGTGCCAGCAGATTCGGGGGAAGCTCCTACAATGAGCAGTTCTTC. The encoded protein is CASRFGGSSYNEQFF.

This rearrangement joins TRBV2 to TRBJ1-1; D gene ambiguous. The CDR3 runs 13 residues. CDR1 and CDR2 (germline): SNHLY, FYNNEI. V was trimmed by 1 base and J by 3 bases, leaving 6 bases between them. CDR3 protein: CASSEGLDTEAFF. In nucleotides, the CDR3 is TGTGCCAGCAGTGAAGGATTAGACACTGAAGCTTTCTTT.

CDR3 DNA: TGTGCCAGCCGGGACAGGGTCCTTAATCAGCCCCAGCATTTT. Protein product: CASRDRVLNQPQHF. This chain uses TRBV2 with TRBJ1-5, with 9 bases aligning to TRBD1. With 8 bases clipped from V and 4 bases from J, the junction kept 6 bases outside the gene matches. The germline CDR1 and CDR2 sequences are SNHLY and FYNNEI. The CDR3 spans 14 residues.

The gene calls are TRBV6-5 and TRBJ1-1, with 7 bases matching TRBD1. Germline V CDR1 and CDR2: MNHEY, SVGAGI. This CDR3 region has 12 residues. V lost 5 bases, J lost 10 bases, and 7 bases stayed unmatched. The CDR3 sequence is CASSRTGARAFF. CDR3 in DNA: TGTGCCAGCAGTCGAACAGGGGCGAGAGCTTTCTTT.

This sequence joins TRBV7-2 and TRBJ2-5; 10 bases fit TRBD1. The CDR3 runs to 15 residues. Germline CDR1 SGHTA, CDR2 FQGNSA. V dropped 5 bases and J dropped 7; count of bases not matched to a gene: 10. The CDR3 here is CASSQATGQGWTQYF. The DNA for the CDR3 is TGTGCCAGCAGCCAAGCGACGGGACAGGGGTGGACCCAGTACTTC.

V and J are TRBV2 and TRBJ1-4; D is perhaps TRBD1 (6 bases). Per germline, CDR1 SNHLY and CDR2 FYNNEI. This CDR3 comprises 15 residues. Trimming took 6 bases from V and 2 from J, leaving 13 bases between them. CDR3 region: CASRRGGRTNEKLFF. The CDR3 nucleotides are TGTGCCAGCAGGAGGGGGGGCCGCACTAATGAAAAACTGTTTTTT. Filled out from reference TRBV2 and TRBJ1-4, the complete variable domain reads EPEVTQTPSHQVTQMGQEVILRCVPISNHLYFYWYRQILGQKVEFLVSFYNNEISEKSEIFDDQFSVERPDGSNFTLKIRSTKLEDSAMYFCASRRGGRTNEKLFFGSGTQLSVL.

This chain uses TRBV3-1 (or the pseudogene TRBV3-2) with TRBJ1-6; tentatively, D is TRBD1 (5 bases). Germline V gives CDR1 LGHDT, CDR2 YNNKEL (reference sequence). V was pared by 5 bases and J by 10 bases, with 15 bases between. The CDR3 spans 14 residues. The CDR3 DNA sequence: TGTGCCAGCAGCGACTCAGGGTTAGGCTCACCCCTCCACTTT. This codes for CASSDSGLGSPLHF.

The rearrangement joins TRBV6-5 to TRBJ2-7, with D possibly TRBD2 on 6 matching bases. The CDR3 covers 16 residues. The V gene lost 3 bases and the J gene lost 2 bases, with 17 bases spanning the gap. The germline V gene encodes CDR1 MNHEY and CDR2 SVGAGI. In nucleotides, the CDR3 is TGTGCCAGCAGTTATACGGCGGGGTCGAATACCTACGAGCAGTACTTC. It yields the protein CASSYTAGSNTYEQYF.

The V and J genes are TRBV7-9 and TRBJ2-5, with 12 nucleotides matching TRBD2. Germline loops: CDR1 SEHNR, CDR2 FQNEAQ (reference sequence). With V trimmed by 0 bases and J by 5 bases, 7 bases remained unmatched. This CDR3 region has 17 residues. Written as DNA, the CDR3 is TGTGCCAGCAGCTTAGCCCCTAGCGGGGGGGCCAAGGAGACCCAGTACTTC. Its translation is CASSLAPSGGAKETQYF. Variable domain in full (rest from reference TRBV7-9 and TRBJ2-5): DTGVSQNPRHKITKRGQNVTFRCDPISEHNRLYWYRQTLGQGPEFLTYFQNEAQLEKSRLLSDRFSAERPKGSFSTLEIQRTEQGDSAMYLCASSLAPSGGAKETQYFGPGTRLLVL.